This TCR beta chain was recorded in a study of OX40 agonist ivuxolimab in advanced cancers. Context from the whole study: Ivuxolimab, which targeted the costimulatory receptor OX40 (CD134), was an agonistic, fully human IgG2 monoclonal antibody. Of the approximately 54 patients in dose escalation, 19 had hepatocellular carcinoma, about 15 had melanoma, 9 had renal cell carcinoma and 9 had head and neck cancer. Patients were allowed to have had prior anti-PD-1, anti-PD-L1 or anti-CTLA-4 therapy, and roughly two fifths of the dose-escalation patients had been treated with checkpoint inhibitors. A male proportion of approximately 83% and a mean age of 60 years, ranging from 23 to 79, were recorded for the dose-escalation cohort. The paper reports the monotherapy dose-escalation portion (N = 52 patients) of the phase I ivuxolimab trial. Peripheral TCRbeta sequencing aimed to test whether ivuxolimab altered TCR sequence diversity and caused clonal T-cell expansion. Intravenous ivuxolimab was administered to patients every 2 weeks at six dose levels: 0.01, 0.1, 0.3, 1.5, 3 and 10 mg/kg. Three dose-escalation patients achieved partial responses, one with hepatocellular carcinoma and two with cutaneous melanoma. Results the study describes overall, beyond this receptor: In partial responders in the 0.1-3.0 mg/kg groups, normalized peripheral clonal expansion was found to be among the lowest, especially among CD8+ T cells. The antigen specificity of the clonally expanded peripheral T cells was not determined. At doses of 0.1 to 3.0 mg/kg, clonal expansion of both CD4+ and CD8+ blood T cells was observed from baseline to week 6. On average, CD8+ T cells showed more expanded clones than CD4+ T cells after ivuxolimab. Low levels of normalized T-cell clonal expansion were also shown by some nonresponding patients.

A word on this clone: No cognate antigen has been identified for it. Within one base of it there is no much larger clone, and no base qualities were kept.

The germline V gene (reference sequence) sets CDR1 to SGHNT and CDR2 to YYREEE. Its CDR3 holds 15 amino acids, cysteine through phenylalanine. Only CDR3 DNA remains: 45 bases, in frame from the first base. Trimming removed 1 base from V and 1 base from J, leaving 9 bases between the germline ends. The trial excluded patients who had a history of autoimmune disease or who were on systemic immunosuppression. In every dose cohort, peripheral blood was drawn for TCR sequencing at baseline, cycle 4 day 1, and cycle 7 day 1. The samples were drawn from a first-in-human, open-label, multicenter phase I dose-escalation trial of ivuxolimab. Adults with locally advanced or metastatic melanoma, renal cell carcinoma, hepatocellular carcinoma or head and neck squamous cell carcinoma were enrolled in the trial. Before TCR sequencing, CD4+ T cells and CD8+ T cells from peripheral blood were sorted into separate populations.

Genomic DNA was extracted from sorted cells for sequencing of the TCRbeta CDR3 region. The immunoSEQ Assay was used for sequencing of TCRbeta CDR3 regions. TCRdb stores this immuneACCESS table with in-frame sequences only. Part of the clones is absent; in the studies checked, under half of the shortfall reflects unresolved V genes, and no reason is known for the rest. The sample has approximately 74,000 clones on record, approximately 82% of them singletons. The top ten clonotypes cover 5% of the sample. This chain joins TRBV5-4 to TRBJ1-5, with a tentative D gene TRBD1 over 6 matching bases. The origin of this receptor is an adult with an advanced solid tumor such as melanoma, head and neck, liver or kidney cancer. Sequences were derived from CD4+ or CD8+ T cells sorted from blood, sampled in a trial of the OX40 agonist ivuxolimab. The CDR3: CASSLSGASNQPQHF. At the DNA level, the sequence is TGTGCCAGCAGCTTGTCAGGGGCGAGCAATCAGCCCCAGCATTTT.